The sample holds a few counts of the clone carrying this T cell receptor (beta chain). What it binds is unknown. Tumor samples were obtained before definitive surgery or chemotherapy. Unmatched junction bases numbered 11, after V lost 1 base and J lost 4 bases. Germline V gene sequence: CDR1 LGHNA, CDR2 YNFKEQ. CDR3 length: 17 residues. The data originate from a study of high-grade serous ovarian cancer treatment subgroups. Study in general: Each sample yielded on average roughly 7,000 unique TCR beta rearrangements from around 14,000 reads.

The repertoire was sequenced with immunoSEQ multiplex PCR; TCRdb's copy has only in-frame clones and lacks some. The table has a few thousand clones, 72% seen once. The study, taken as a whole, reports: Clonal relatedness tracked neoantigen level, and by trend copy number and mutation load. Same-patient tumor repertoires overlapped at roughly 0.095 to 0.8; different patients barely overlapped. These tumor repertoires lack spatial information from bulk sequencing.

The sample taken for sequencing was tumor tissue. The chain has TRBV4-2 and TRBJ1-1, with 8 bases that match TRBD1. This clonotype originated in a human donor with high-grade serous ovarian cancer. CDR3 loop: CASSQAWDRRGGTEAFF. CDR3 DNA sequence: TGTGCCAGCAGCCAAGCCTGGGACAGGAGAGGTGGCACTGAAGCTTTCTTT.